The next 30 T cell receptor beta chains were all read from a single sample in a study of blood T cells in healthy people across ages. The use of a sample-barcoded 5' primer and a J-beta primer mix characterized a second PCR of roughly 7 to 11 cycles. In TCRdb, the 5' RACE reads were re-called with MiXCR into one record per CDR3 protein. The sample shows approximately 1.5 million distinct CDR3 sequences, about 31% of them seen only once. What was sequenced was blood. Receptors originate from a woman aged 25 to 45 in good health.

Concerning this clonotype itself: The junction differs from germline at one of its ends, possibly a read error. The V gene is TRBV5-1, the J gene TRBJ2-3; TRBD1 might be the D (5 bases). In germline, CDR1 is SGHRS, CDR2 YFSETQ. The CDR3 runs to 14 residues. The CDR3 is CASSLDRDTDTQYF. The CDR3 nucleotides read TGTGCCAGCAGCCTTGACAGAGACACAGATACGCAGTATTTT.

This clonotype was detected a few times. This CDR3 reads CASSSGLGLNEKLFF. CDR3 DNA: TGTGCCAGCAGCAGTGGTCTCGGACTTAATGAAAAACTGTTTTTT. The rearrangement uses TRBV6-1 and TRBJ1-4; unclear D gene. The CDR3 extends over 15 amino acids. The V end was cut by 6 bases, the J end by 4 bases, with 15 bases between. Germline loops: CDR1 MNHNS, CDR2 SASEGT.

There are a few counts of this clonotype. J is TRBJ2-1 and V is TRBV4-1; 12 bases match TRBD2. CDR1 is MGHRA and CDR2 is YSYEKL in the germline V gene. The length of the CDR3 is 16 residues. The V segment lost 2 bases and the J segment 9 bases; nucleotides outside the gene matches: 8. The CDR3 sequence is CASSQSRTSGKVEQFF. The CDR3 DNA reads as TGCGCCAGCAGCCAATCGCGGACTAGCGGGAAGGTTGAGCAGTTCTTC.

The chain links TRBV21-1 to TRBJ2-5; TRBD1 reflects the table's D call only, with no check against the DNA. TRBV21-1 is deemed a pseudogene. This CDR3 is 10 amino acids long. Here the CDR3 reads CARPPETQYF. The CDR3 DNA reads TGTGCCAGACCCCCTGAGACCCAGTACTTC.

This clonotype has only a few counts. This chain joins TRBV20-1 and TRBJ2-7, with 7 bases aligning to TRBD1. Per germline, CDR1 DFQATT and CDR2 SNEGSKA (reference sequence). The CDR3 runs to 14 residues. The trim removed 3 bases at V and 3 bases at J, leaving 8 bases unmatched. The CDR3 DNA reads TGCAGTGCTAGCCCGGGACAGACAGTCTACGAGCAGTACTTC. Its translation is CSASPGQTVYEQYF.

This clonotype was observed a few times. The rearrangement joins TRBV27 to TRBJ2-5, with a possible D match to TRBD1 (6 bases). Germline V gene sequence: CDR1 MNHEY, CDR2 SMNVEV (reference sequence). Trimming took 5 bases from V and 4 from J, leaving 17 bases between them. The CDR3 extends over 15 amino acids. In nucleotides, the CDR3 is TGTGCCAGCAGTCCAGCTCCACAGGGCTCAGAGACCCAGTACTTC. Translated: CASSPAPQGSETQYF.

This chain joins TRBV9 and TRBJ1-2, with 8 nucleotides matching TRBD1. The CDR3 spans 14 residues. Germline V lookup: CDR1 SGDLS, CDR2 YYNGEE. V dropped 6 bases and J dropped 4; count of bases not matched to a gene: 8. The CDR3 bases are TGTGCCAGCAATCAGGGGGCGGCTTTCTATGGCTACACCTTC. This encodes CASNQGAAFYGYTF.

The chain links TRBV6-2 or TRBV6-3 to TRBJ2-7, with 8 bases lining up with TRBD2. Trimming removed 7 bases from V and 3 bases from J; junction bases left unmatched: 5. Germline loops: CDR1 MNHEY, CDR2 SVGEGT. The CDR3 length is 13 residues. DNA for the CDR3: TGTGCCAGCACGGGGGGGAGTATCTACGAGCAGTACTTC. Residues: CASTGGSIYEQYF.

V gene TRBV7-9 combines with J gene TRBJ2-5; D unclear. This CDR3 comprises 13 residues. The V gene lost 3 bases and the J gene lost 3 bases, with 8 bases spanning the gap. From germline, CDR1 is SEHNR and CDR2 FQNEAQ (reference sequence). The CDR3 sequence: CASSFAQKETQYF. The CDR3 DNA sequence: TGTGCCAGCAGCTTTGCACAGAAAGAGACCCAGTACTTC.

Comment on this clonotype: The junction does not match germline at one end; this may be a read error. This chain links TRBV6-2 or TRBV6-3 with TRBJ2-1; no definite D call. From germline, CDR1 is MNHEY and CDR2 SVGEGT. The CDR3 runs to 13 residues. CDR3 coding DNA: TGTGCCGGCAGTTACTACTCCTACAATGAGCAGTTCTTC. It encodes CAGSYYSYNEQFF.

This clonotype has more than one count but fewer than ten. This chain connects TRBV10-3 to TRBJ2-1; the D is unclear. There are 14 residues in the CDR3. Looked up from germline, CDR1 is ENHRY and CDR2 is SYGVKD. Trimming removed 8 bases at V and 3 bases at J, with 14 bases between. CDR3 amino acids: CAIGPILDYNEQFF. The CDR3 DNA reads as TGTGCCATCGGCCCAATCTTGGACTACAATGAGCAGTTCTTC.

J is TRBJ2-2 and V is TRBV3-1; weak D call: TRBD1 (5 bases). V lost 3 bases, J lost 0 bases, and 14 bases lay in between. Germline V lookup: CDR1 LGHDT, CDR2 YNNKEL (reference sequence). The CDR3 has 17 residues. The CDR3 DNA follows: TGTGCCAGCAGCCAGGATGTCAGGGCCCCGAACACCGGGGAGCTGTTTTTT. As protein: CASSQDVRAPNTGELFF.

This sequence joins TRBV10-2 and TRBJ1-4; the D gene is possibly TRBD1 (5 bases). There are 14 residues in the CDR3. Germline lookup yields CDR1 WSHSY and CDR2 SAAADI. The V and J ends lost 2 bases and 7 bases respectively, with 11 bases between them. CDR3 protein: CASSEAGKGEKLFF. CDR3 nucleotides: TGCGCCAGCAGTGAGGCAGGGAAGGGTGAAAAACTGTTTTTT.

V gene TRBV27 combines with J gene TRBJ2-1, with D uncertain. Germline lookup yields CDR1 MNHEY and CDR2 SMNVEV (reference sequence). The CDR3 is 16 amino acids. V lost 5 bases and J lost 2, with 16 bases in between. CDR3 in amino acids: CASSPTGRITYNEQFF. CDR3 nucleotide sequence: TGTGCCAGCAGTCCTACCGGACGGATAACCTACAATGAGCAGTTCTTC.

Comment on this clonotype: A much larger clone is a single base away; this may be a read error. V is TRBV20-1 and J is TRBJ2-3; possibly TRBD2 for D (7 bases). Germline V gene data show CDR1 as DFQATT and CDR2 as SNEGSKA (reference sequence). The CDR3 has 18 amino acids. Trimming removed 3 bases at V and 1 base at J, with 23 bases between. The CDR3 loop is CSASHQGGGQTGTDTQYF. The CDR3 DNA follows: TGCAGTGCTAGTCATCAAGGGGGGGGGCAAACGGGCACAGATACGCAGTATTTT.

The chain combines TRBV20-1 with TRBJ2-7, with a tentative D call TRBD2 (5 bases). The V gene lost 2 bases and the J gene lost 9 bases, with 20 bases spanning the gap. The CDR3 is made up of 14 amino acids. Germline V gene data show CDR1 as DFQATT and CDR2 as SNEGSKA (reference sequence). This chain's CDR3 is CSARPPSGGVWQYF. CDR3 DNA: TGCAGTGCTAGACCCCCGTCCGGAGGAGTATGGCAGTACTTC.

Points on this clonotype: One base away lies a much larger clone, so this may be a sequencing read error. The V call is TRBV20-1, the J call TRBJ2-1; maybe TRBD2 (6 bases). Per the germline V gene, CDR1 is DFQATT and CDR2 is SNEGSKA (reference sequence). The CDR3 contains 18 residues. The CDR3 spells CSARVGGLGFSSCNEQFF. CDR3 nucleotides: TGCAGTGCTAGAGTTGGGGGACTTGGATTCAGCTCCTGCAATGAGCAGTTCTTC.

This clonotype was observed a handful of times. Its ends do not fully match the called genes, so a read error is possible. The rearrangement joins TRBV4-1 to TRBJ1-1; D is possibly TRBD1 (6 bases). The V gene's germline CDR1 is MGHRA and CDR2 YSYEKL. There are 14 residues in the CDR3. CDR3 region: CASSQEGGGAEAFF. The CDR3, as DNA: TGTGCCAGCAGCCAAGAGGGAGGGGGAGCTGAAGCTTTCTTT.

V and J are TRBV6-2 or TRBV6-3 and TRBJ2-1, with D tentatively TRBD2 (6 bases). The CDR3 contains 16 residues. Germline V gives CDR1 MNHEY, CDR2 SVGEGT. V gave up 6 bases and J gave up 6 bases, with 21 bases separating them. In DNA, the CDR3 is TGTGCCAGCAGAACTAGCCCGGGACCAGGACCCAATGAGCAGTTCTTC. Its translation is CASRTSPGPGPNEQFF.

The chain uses TRBV29-1 and TRBJ1-1; TRBD1 aligns across 7 bases. V gave up 5 bases and J gave up 3 bases; unmatched junction bases: 6. The CDR3 totals 13 residues. In germline, CDR1 is SQVTM, CDR2 ANQGSEA. CDR3 bases: TGCAGCGTTTTGGACAGGAATTACACTGAAGCTTTCTTT. Amino acid sequence: CSVLDRNYTEAFF.

This clonotype showed up just a few times. The gene calls are TRBV13 and TRBJ1-5; 11 bases match TRBD1. Germline V lookup: CDR1 PRHDT, CDR2 FYEKMQ (reference sequence). The CDR3 runs to 15 residues. V trimming: 5 bases; J trimming: 5 bases; junction bases outside the gene matches: 5. The CDR3: CASSLGQGGHQPQHF. CDR3 sequence (DNA): TGTGCCAGCAGCCTGGGACAGGGGGGTCATCAGCCCCAGCATTTT. The full variable domain, with the rest looked up from reference TRBV13 and TRBJ1-5, is AAGVIQSPRHLIKEKRETATLKCYPIPRHDTVYWYQQGPGQDPQFLISFYEKMQSDKGSIPDRFSAQQFSDYHSELNMSSLELGDSALYFCASSLGQGGHQPQHFGDGTRLSIL.

This clonotype was recorded many times. The chain links TRBV5-1 to TRBJ2-1; no reliable D call. Germline V gives CDR1 SGHRS, CDR2 YFSETQ. The CDR3 sequence is 13 residues long. V dropped 0 bases and J dropped 10 bases, with 11 bases sitting between them. The CDR3, as DNA: TGCGCCAGCAGCTTGGCCGTGCTAGGCGAGCAGTTCTTC. This encodes CASSLAVLGEQFF.

The V gene is TRBV6-6, the J gene TRBJ2-3; D might be TRBD1 or TRBD2, each matching 8 bases. Deletions cut 6 bases from V and 4 bases from J, with 20 bases between. This CDR3 contains 16 residues. CDR1 is MNHNY, CDR2 SVGAGI, per germline (reference sequence). This CDR3 reads CASSRGLAGPSDTQYF. In nucleotides, the CDR3 is TGTGCCAGCAGCAGGGGGCTAGCGGGCCCCTCAGATACGCAGTATTTT.

DNA for the CDR3: TGCAGCGCCGGAAGGGGAGATACCTACGAGCAGTACTTC. It yields the protein CSAGRGDTYEQYF. The gene calls are TRBV20-1 and TRBJ2-7; D possibly uses TRBD1 or TRBD2 (5 bases each). Looked up from germline, CDR1 is DFQATT and CDR2 is SNEGSKA (reference sequence). The CDR3 is made up of 13 amino acids.

The chain's CDR3 is CASSSPGTPKITDTQYF. Written as DNA, the CDR3 is TGTGCCAGCAGCTCACCCGGGACCCCAAAGATCACAGATACGCAGTATTTT. This rearrangement joins TRBV12-3 or TRBV12-4 to TRBJ2-3; D possibly uses TRBD1 or TRBD2 (5 bases each). V lost 6 bases and J 2 bases, leaving 21 bases between the germline ends. This CDR3 region has 17 residues.

This clonotype was seen only a few times. This chain links TRBV7-9 with TRBJ2-2; TRBD1 matches at 10 bases. J lost 5 bases, V lost 5 bases, and 11 bases had no gene match. The CDR3 contains 17 residues. Looked up from germline, CDR1 is SEHNR and CDR2 is FQNEAQ (reference sequence). The CDR3 here is CASSPTWTGGGTGELFF. CDR3 nucleotide sequence: TGTGCCAGCAGCCCCACCTGGACAGGGGGTGGGACCGGGGAGCTGTTTTTT.

Ten or more counts support this clonotype. The rearrangement uses TRBV29-1 and TRBJ2-3; D is possibly TRBD2 (6 bases). CDR3 size: 13 residues. Trimming cost V 6 bases and J 2 bases, with 12 bases left between them. CDR1 is SQVTM, CDR2 ANQGSEA, per germline. The CDR3 loop reads CSVGAGLTDTQYF. DNA for the CDR3: TGCAGCGTCGGGGCGGGGCTCACAGATACGCAGTATTTT.

The chain has TRBV9 and TRBJ2-5, with TRBD1 matching over 7 bases. From germline, CDR1 is SGDLS and CDR2 YYNGEE. Trimming at V came to 0 bases and at J to 2 bases, leaving 10 bases not matched to a gene. The length of the CDR3 is 17 residues. CDR3 amino acids: CASSVAGGSRGQETQYF. The CDR3 bases are TGTGCCAGCAGCGTAGCTGGGGGCAGCAGGGGGCAAGAGACCCAGTACTTC.

V and J are TRBV7-6 and TRBJ2-2; D might be TRBD1 (5 bases). V gave up 5 bases and J gave up 7 bases, with 11 bases separating them. The CDR3 spans 13 residues. The germline V gene has CDR1 SGHVS and CDR2 FNYEAQ. CDR3 DNA: TGTGCCAGCAGCCAGCCAGGGATCGGGGAGCTGTTTTTT. Translation: CASSQPGIGELFF.

V is TRBV7-3 and J is TRBJ2-7; 9 positions match TRBD2. J lost 2 bases, V lost 7 bases, and 15 bases had no gene match. This CDR3 has 17 amino acids. The germline CDR1 and CDR2 sequences are SGHTA and FQGTGA. DNA of the CDR3: TGTGCCAGCACCGGACCCCGTAGCGGGAGCCCTGCCTACGAGCAGTACTTC. Protein product: CASTGPRSGSPAYEQYF.